This record covers a single T cell receptor beta chain. This sample was included in a study of blood T cell repertoires in COVID-19. This CDR3 is 16 amino acids long. In germline, CDR1 is SGHDT, CDR2 YYEEEE. J gave up 6 bases and V 0 bases, and 9 bases lay outside the gene matches. Data came from immunoSEQ multiplex PCR; TCRdb stores just in-frame clones and leaves some out. Among approximately 180,000 clones listed, 80% to 90% were seen once. What was sequenced was peripheral blood. The TCR comes from a human donor with active or convalescent COVID-19. The donor label of this sample is uncertain. The chain is built from TRBV5-6 and TRBJ2-7, with TRBD1 identical over 10 bases. Written as DNA, the CDR3 is TGTGCCAGCAGCTTGGCCAGGACAGGGGGGTATCGCGAGCAGTACTTC. The encoded protein is CASSLARTGGYREQYF.